This TCR beta chain was found in a study of cytomegalovirus exposure and HLA in healthy donors. General observations from the study: Overall, under 200 TCR beta chains were annotated as cytomegalovirus-associated. Most observed TCR sequences were rare, whereas some public TCRs were detected in many donors. The tendency of first-cohort TCR clusters to co-occur in the 120 or so validation repertoires was the finding of a later analysis.

The data were produced by immunoSEQ multiplex PCR, yet TCRdb's version contains in-frame clones alone and is incomplete. The sample has around 130,000 clones; about nine tenths are singletons. A note on this clone: Its antigen is undetermined.

The donors were part of the validation cohort, which consisted of some 120 subjects and was separate from the first cohort of several hundred subjects. V shed 5 bases and J 7 bases; nucleotides not matched to a gene: 10. The CDR3 has 15 amino acids. Germline V gene data show CDR1 as SEHNR and CDR2 as FQNEAQ (reference sequence). The TCR sequence derives from a man under 40 in good health and CMV-seronegative. Sample: PBMCs. The J gene is TRBJ2-1, the V gene TRBV7-9; 8 bases match TRBD1. The CDR3 bases are TGTGCCAGCAGCCAACTGGGACAGGTGGAAAATGAGCAGTTCTTC. It is translated as CASSQLGQVENEQFF.